This TCR beta chain was profiled in a study of T cell responses to AZD1222 COVID-19 vaccine. Background on the study: Pooled together were second doses at about 4 or about 12 weeks.

CDR1 is MNHEY and CDR2 is SVGAGI in the germline V gene. V lost 8 bases to trimming and J lost 0 bases, with 14 bases between them. CDR3 length equals 15 residues. Data came from immunoSEQ multiplex PCR; TCRdb stores just in-frame clones and leaves some out. This table has 120,000 or so clones, around 90% appearing once. Remarks on this clone: Its matching antigen is unknown.

Overall study results and limits: Nearly half of spike-specific TCRs reportedly go after variant regions that carry no mutations. It should be noted that donors were predominantly white British and more often female, and clonal diversity was possibly underestimated. At baseline, just 6 or 7 AZD1222 recipients tested seropositive.

The clonotype originates from an adult in good health. The sample here was peripheral blood, taken on day 0 of AZD1222 vaccination. The chain employs TRBV6-5 and TRBJ1-5, with unresolved D. The CDR3 loop is CASQKGIYSNQPQHF. CDR3 nucleotides: TGTGCCAGCCAAAAAGGAATATATAGCAATCAGCCCCAGCATTTT.